Listed below are T cell receptor beta chains from one sample, sequenced in a study of PD-1 blockade in classical Hodgkin lymphoma. Libraries were prepared by immunoSEQ multiplex PCR; TCRdb keeps only in-frame clonotypes and omits some of them. This table has some 41,000 clones, approximately 80% appearing once. This specimen consisted of peripheral blood mononuclear cells (PBMCs), obtained at baseline. Receptors were obtained from a human donor with classical Hodgkin lymphoma. Both conserved end residues are part of each CDR3. The D gene is left open where the match is weak. Clone size appears in some rows only: once, few, many, or a class for an expanded clone.

size: -
V: TRBV7-9
J: TRBJ1-2
D: -
DNA: TGTGCCAGCAGCTTCATAACCTGGGCAGAGATGTATGGCTACACCTTC
CDR3: CASSFITWAEMYGYTF

size: many
V: TRBV5-1
J: TRBJ1-2
D: -
DNA: TGCGCCAGCAGCTTGTTGGGCGGCTATGGCTACACCTTC
CDR3: CASSLLGGYGYTF

size: -
V: TRBV10-2
J: TRBJ2-5
D: -
DNA: TGCGCCAGCAGTCGTTACACACAAGAGACCCAGTACTTC
CDR3: CASSRYTQETQYF

size: -
V: TRBV7-2
J: TRBJ2-1
D: TRBD2
DNA: TGTGCCAGCAGCCCTATGGGACTAGCGACGAGCTCCTACAATGAGCAGTTCTTC
CDR3: CASSPMGLATSSYNEQFF

size: few
V: TRBV7-8
J: TRBJ1-1
D: -
DNA: TGTGCCAGCAGCCTAGTGGGGGGAGGTATGGGCACTGAAGCTTTCTTT
CDR3: CASSLVGGGMGTEAFF

size: -
V: TRBV7-9
J: TRBJ1-5
D: -
DNA: TGTGCCAGCAGCCGGGACGGCAATCAGCCCCAGCATTTT
CDR3: CASSRDGNQPQHF

size: -
V: TRBV10-3
J: TRBJ2-1
D: TRBD2
DNA: TGTGCCATCAGTGCCTTCAAACCGCAGACTAGCGGAATTGACAATGAGCAGTTCTTC
CDR3: CAISAFKPQTSGIDNEQFF

size: few
V: TRBV19
J: TRBJ2-2
D: -
DNA: TGTGCCACATCTTCAGGGGACGGGGAGCTGTTTTTT
CDR3: CATSSGDGELFF

size: -
V: TRBV11-2
J: TRBJ2-1
D: -
DNA: TGTGCCAGCAGCTTAGAGGTGGACAGCTACAATGAGCAGTTCTTC
CDR3: CASSLEVDSYNEQFF

size: -
V: TRBV6-1
J: TRBJ2-3
D: TRBD2
DNA: TGTGCCAGCAGTCTTAGCGGGTCCTTCACAGATACGCAGTATTTT
CDR3: CASSLSGSFTDTQYF

size: -
V: TRBV19
J: TRBJ2-5
D: -
DNA: TGTGCCAGTAGCTATCGACGGACAGGAGGGGAGACCCAGTACTTC
CDR3: CASSYRRTGGETQYF

size: -
V: TRBV28
J: TRBJ1-2
D: -
DNA: TGTGCCAGCTGGGGGGGAGGATATGGCTACACCTTC
CDR3: CASWGGGYGYTF

size: once
V: TRBV28
J: TRBJ2-7
D: -
DNA: TGTGCCAGCAGTTTTCCTGTTCGGGACGTCCAGAAGTACTTC
CDR3: CASSFPVRDVQKYF

size: once
V: TRBV10-3
J: TRBJ1-5
D: -
DNA: TGTGCCATCACGGGGTCTAGCAATCAGCCCCAGCATTTT
CDR3: CAITGSSNQPQHF

size: -
V: TRBV11-2
J: TRBJ2-1
D: TRBD2
DNA: TGTGCCAGCAGCTTAGATCGACTAGCGAGGGAGCAGTTCTTC
CDR3: CASSLDRLAREQFF